A single sample is the source of the 22 T cell receptor beta chains below, sequenced in a study of beta chain features in type 1 diabetes. General observations from the study: There was a moderate but significant shortening of TCRB CDR3s in all four CD4+ subsets of Type 1 diabetes patients.

No antigen has been assigned to these receptors. Reverse transcription of all isolated RNA meant that expressed TCRB transcripts were sequenced. The protocol was immunoSEQ multiplex PCR, while the TCRdb copy is restricted to in-frame clones and leaves out a portion. The table has about 700,000 clones, over 10% seen once. Sequenced input: naive CD4+ T cells from blood. The source is a man between 18 and 29 years old with type 1 diabetes.

CDR3 region: CASSLPGQTYEQYF. The CDR3 DNA reads TGTGCCAGCAGTTTACCTGGACAGACCTACGAGCAGTACTTC. The chain employs TRBV27 and TRBJ2-7; weak D call: TRBD1 (6 bases). CDR3 length: 14 amino acids. Germline V gives CDR1 MNHEY, CDR2 SMNVEV (reference sequence). V shed 2 bases and J shed 2 bases, with 10 bases lying between them.

This clone occurred a few times. V is TRBV29-1 and J is TRBJ2-3; perhaps TRBD2 as D (6 bases). This CDR3 contains 13 residues. V was trimmed by 4 bases and J by 3 bases, leaving 11 bases between them. Germline V gene sequence: CDR1 SQVTM, CDR2 ANQGSEA. The CDR3 region has the DNA TGCAGCGTTGCTACTAGCTGGACAGATACGCAGTATTTT. The encoded protein is CSVATSWTDTQYF.

The CDR3: CAWSWTGGNQPQHF. In DNA form, the CDR3 reads TGTGCCTGGAGTTGGACAGGGGGCAATCAGCCCCAGCATTTT. The rearrangement links TRBV30 to TRBJ1-5; TRBD1 aligns across 9 bases. Losses at the gene ends were 2 bases for V and 2 bases for J; bases not matched to a gene: 1. From germline, CDR1 is GTSNPN and CDR2 SVGIG (reference sequence). This CDR3 contains 14 residues.

The rearrangement links TRBV10-1 to TRBJ2-1; no clear D gene. CDR1 and CDR2 from the germline V gene are WNHNN and SYGVQD (reference sequence). This CDR3 is 15 amino acids long. V lost 5 bases and J 1 base, leaving 12 bases between the germline ends. As DNA, the CDR3 is TGCGCCAGCAGTACCGGCGATGGGTCCTACAATGAGCAGTTCTTC. Protein sequence: CASSTGDGSYNEQFF.

The V call is TRBV6-5, the J call TRBJ2-3, with a tentative D call TRBD2 (6 bases). V dropped 1 base and J dropped 6 bases, with 17 bases sitting between them. This CDR3 has 16 amino acids. Germline V gene lookup returns CDR1 MNHEY and CDR2 SVGAGI. In DNA form, the CDR3 reads TGTGCCAGCAGTTACTTGGGGACTCTCCGGGGGGATACGCAGTATTTT. This translates into CASSYLGTLRGDTQYF.

This clone was counted only a few times. The CDR3 sequence: CASSSGQSYTEAFF. CDR3 sequence (DNA): TGTGCCAGCAGCTCGGGACAGTCCTACACTGAAGCTTTCTTT. The rearrangement joins TRBV7-9 to TRBJ1-1; 7 bases map to TRBD1. CDR3 length: 14 residues. V was clipped by 4 bases and J by 3 bases; unmatched bases: 5. Germline V gene lookup returns CDR1 SEHNR and CDR2 FQNEAQ (reference sequence).

The chain couples TRBV2 to TRBJ1-3; D unresolved. Germline CDR1 and CDR2: SNHLY and FYNNEI. CDR3 size: 13 residues. The V and J ends lost 6 bases and 4 bases respectively, with 10 bases between them. The CDR3 protein is CASRVRGGNTIYF. In nucleotides, the CDR3 is TGTGCCAGCAGGGTCCGTGGGGGAAACACCATATATTTT.

This clone was counted a few times. V gene TRBV28 combines with J gene TRBJ2-7, with unresolved D. This CDR3 has 12 residues. Trimming stripped 8 bases from V and 5 bases from J, with 13 bases between. Germline CDR1 and CDR2: MDHEN and SYDVKM. The CDR3 spells CASSGRGHEQYF. In DNA form, the CDR3 reads TGTGCCAGCTCGGGCCGAGGCCACGAGCAGTACTTC.

This clone turned up a few times. The V gene is TRBV5-4, the J gene TRBJ2-3; tentative D call: TRBD2 (5 bases). The CDR3 is 15 residues long. CDR1 is SGHNT and CDR2 is YYREEE in the germline V gene (reference sequence). V was pared by 4 bases and J by 0 bases, with 12 bases between. The CDR3 reads CASSLAGTSTDTQYF. In nucleotides, the CDR3 is TGTGCCAGCAGCCTCGCGGGTACTAGCACAGATACGCAGTATTTT.

This sequence joins TRBV18 and TRBJ1-6; maybe TRBD1 (6 bases). The V and J ends lost 6 bases and 7 bases respectively, with 13 bases between them. The CDR3 has 14 residues. The germline V gene encodes CDR1 KGHSH and CDR2 LQKENI. CDR3 region: CASSQGQENSPLHF. The CDR3, as DNA: TGTGCCAGCTCCCAGGGGCAGGAGAATTCACCCCTCCACTTT. The full variable domain, rest sourced from reference TRBV18 and TRBJ1-6, is NAGVMQNPRHLVRRRGQEARLRCSPMKGHSHVYWYRQLPEEGLKFMVYLQKENIIDESGMPKERFSAEFPKEGPSILRIQQVVRGDSAAYFCASSQGQENSPLHFGNGTRLTVT.

There are a few counts of this clone. This chain uses TRBV7-2 with TRBJ2-3; D remains ambiguous. The germline V gene encodes CDR1 SGHTA and CDR2 FQGNSA. V lost 1 base and J 0 bases, leaving 8 bases between the germline ends. The CDR3 length is 15 residues. The CDR3 DNA follows: TGTGCCAGCAGCTTAGTGGCAGGAAGCACAGATACGCAGTATTTT. Protein sequence: CASSLVAGSTDTQYF. Using reference TRBV7-2 and TRBJ2-3 for the parts outside the CDR3, the full variable domain is GAGVSQSPSNKVTEKGKDVELRCDPISGHTALYWYRQSLGQGLEFLIYFQGNSAPDKSGLPSDRFSAERTGGSVSTLTIQRTQQEDSAVYLCASSLVAGSTDTQYFGPGTRLTVL.

CDR3 coding DNA: TGTGCCTGGGATAAGGGACTAGCGGGGACTATCACAGATACGCAGTATTTT. Translating gives CAWDKGLAGTITDTQYF. V is TRBV30 and J is TRBJ2-3; TRBD2 aligns across 13 bases. Germline V lookup: CDR1 GTSNPN, CDR2 SVGIG (reference sequence). V gave up 5 bases and J gave up 2 bases; unmatched junction bases: 10. This CDR3 comprises 17 residues.

This clone was detected a few times. The J gene is TRBJ1-2, the V gene TRBV5-6; maybe TRBD1 (5 bases). Germline V gene data show CDR1 as SGHDT and CDR2 as YYEEEE. CDR3 length equals 13 residues. V was pared by 0 bases and J by 7 bases, with 10 bases between. In nucleotides, the CDR3 is TGTGCCAGCAGCTTGGGCAGGGATTTTGGCTACACCTTC. Protein: CASSLGRDFGYTF.

V is TRBV5-8 and J is TRBJ1-1, with D uncertain. Trimming stripped 0 bases from V and 0 bases from J, with 9 bases between. From germline, CDR1 is SGHTS and CDR2 YDEGEE. CDR3 size: 15 residues. DNA of the CDR3: TGTGCCAGCAGCTTGGAGGGCAGTTTGAACACTGAAGCTTTCTTT. Translated: CASSLEGSLNTEAFF.

This clone was detected a few times. The sample has other DNA sequences that encode this CDR3 too. The chain joins TRBV30 to TRBJ2-7; D may be TRBD1 or TRBD2 (6 bases each). CDR3 size: 14 residues. Trimming removed 0 bases from V and 0 bases from J, with 9 bases in between. From germline, CDR1 is GTSNPN and CDR2 SVGIG (reference sequence). CDR3 coding DNA: TGTGCCTGGAGTGTAGGGGGGAGCTCCTACGAGCAGTACTTC. Encoded protein: CAWSVGGSSYEQYF.

The table lists this clone with a few counts. The J gene is TRBJ1-3, the V gene TRBV9; perhaps TRBD1 as D (6 bases). V lost 3 bases and J lost 1, with 14 bases in between. The CDR3 totals 16 residues. Germline assignment: CDR1 SGDLS and CDR2 YYNGEE. Written as DNA, the CDR3 is TGTGCCAGCAGCGCCAAACAGGGATTGTCTGGAAACACCATATATTTT. Its translation: CASSAKQGLSGNTIYF.

The DNA of the CDR3 is TGTGCCATCAGGCCGGGACTAGCCCCAGATACGCAGTATTTT. The encoded protein is CAIRPGLAPDTQYF. The chain couples TRBV10-3 to TRBJ2-3, with 9 nucleotides matching TRBD2. The ends lost 6 bases at V and 4 bases at J; junction bases unmatched: 5. CDR1 is ENHRY, CDR2 SYGVKD, per germline. The CDR3 totals 14 residues.

The chain links TRBV5-4 to TRBJ1-5; 10 bases agree with TRBD1. Germline-derived CDR1 and CDR2 are SGHNT and YYREEE (reference sequence). This CDR3 is 16 amino acids long. The V gene end was trimmed by 0 bases and the J gene end by 4 bases; junction bases not matched to a gene: 4. The CDR3 DNA reads as TGTGCCAGCAGCTTGGATGGGACAGGGGTGAATCAGCCCCAGCATTTT. This codes for CASSLDGTGVNQPQHF.

The chain employs TRBV27 and TRBJ1-5; no reliable D call. Trimming left V 3 bases short and J 7 bases short, with 10 bases between. Per the germline V gene, CDR1 is MNHEY and CDR2 is SMNVEV (reference sequence). This CDR3 has 13 amino acids. Here the CDR3 reads CASSFEGLQPQHF. In DNA form, the CDR3 reads TGTGCCAGCAGTTTCGAGGGTTTACAGCCCCAGCATTTT.

The chain links TRBV4-1 to TRBJ2-5, with D hard to call. This CDR3 is built from 14 residues. Germline V gene data show CDR1 as MGHRA and CDR2 as YSYEKL. The germline V and J ends were trimmed by 1 base and 1 base, with 7 bases remaining between them. CDR3 in amino acids: CASSQGGSQETQYF. The CDR3 region has the DNA TGCGCCAGCAGCCAAGGGGGTAGCCAAGAGACCCAGTACTTC.

The CDR3 DNA reads as TGTGCCAGCAGCCTCACTCCCACCCGGGACGGAACTAACTATGGCTACACCTTC. This codes for CASSLTPTRDGTNYGYTF. This chain links TRBV5-4 with TRBJ1-2; perhaps TRBD1 as D (5 bases). CDR1 and CDR2 from the germline V gene are SGHNT and YYREEE (reference sequence). Trimming shortened V by 4 bases and J by 0 bases, and 22 bases separated the two germline ends. The CDR3 contains 18 residues.

In regard to this clone: At one of its ends the junction is not consistent with the germline gene, which may arise from a read error. The V gene is TRBV6-6, the J gene TRBJ2-1; D not resolved. Germline CDR1 is MNHNY and CDR2 is SVGAGI (reference sequence). The CDR3 consists of 13 residues. CDR3 residues: CASSSPEVSILIF. The CDR3 DNA reads TGTGCCAGCAGCAGCCCCGAGGTTTCGATCCTTATCTTC.